The 10 T cell receptor beta chains listed next were all sequenced from one sample in a study of shared clonotypes between healthy human individuals. The table came from immunoSEQ multiplex PCR; TCRdb's copy has only in-frame clones and leaves some out. The sample lists about half a million clones; approximately 85% were seen once. Material: PBMCs. Every receptor here comes from a middle-aged woman in good health. Some clones in this sample may be carry-over from other donors' samples.

This clone came up once. The V gene is TRBV25-1, the J gene TRBJ2-3; D possibly matches TRBD1 or TRBD2 (5 bases each). The CDR3 covers 13 residues. Germline V gene data show CDR1 as MGHDK and CDR2 as SYGVNS. V was trimmed by 6 bases and J by 2 bases, leaving 9 bases between them. The CDR3 DNA follows: TGTGCCAGCAGAGGGGACCTCACAGATACGCAGTATTTT. This encodes CASRGDLTDTQYF.

This clone was seen just once. The chain has TRBV9 and TRBJ2-2; 13 nucleotides line up with TRBD2. V lost 4 bases, J lost 7 bases, and 7 bases stayed unmatched. This CDR3 region has 16 residues. CDR1 and CDR2 from the germline V gene are SGDLS and YYNGEE. The CDR3 nucleotides read TGTGCCAGCAGCCCCAGACTAGCGGGAGGCGTCGGGGAGCTGTTTTTT. This encodes CASSPRLAGGVGELFF.

This chain uses TRBV14 with TRBJ2-3; D gene uncertain. CDR1 and CDR2 from the germline V gene are SGHDN and FVKESK. The CDR3 is 14 residues long. The V and J ends lost 1 base and 4 bases respectively, with 9 bases between them. In DNA form, the CDR3 reads TGTGCCAGCAGCCAAGGAACAGCGCCAGATACGCAGTATTTT. This sequence encodes CASSQGTAPDTQYF.

This clone was counted only a few times. Here the CDR3 DNA reads TGCGCCAGCAGCCAGACAGGGGGCTCAACTAATGAAAAACTGTTTTTT. Translated: CASSQTGGSTNEKLFF. V and J are TRBV4-1 and TRBJ1-4; TRBD1 matches at 10 bases. CDR1 and CDR2 (germline): MGHRA, YSYEKL. The CDR3 is made up of 16 amino acids. V was pared by 3 bases and J by 0 bases, with 1 base of the junction left unmatched.

The J gene is TRBJ2-7, the V gene TRBV18; 10 positions agree with TRBD1. Germline CDR1 KGHSH, CDR2 LQKENI. V lost 5 bases and J lost 1; bases outside the gene matches: 8. CDR3 length: 16 residues. CDR3 coding DNA: TGTGCCAGCTCAAAAAGGACAGGGGGTGGATCCTACGAGCAGTACTTC. It is translated as CASSKRTGGGSYEQYF.

V and J are TRBV5-6 and TRBJ2-7, with D perhaps being TRBD1 or TRBD2 (5 bases each). In germline, CDR1 is SGHDT, CDR2 YYEEEE. The CDR3 runs to 16 residues. V gave up 0 bases and J gave up 2 bases, with 15 bases separating them. CDR3 DNA: TGTGCCAGCAGCTTGGGACTGGGACCACCGACCTACGAGCAGTACTTC. As protein: CASSLGLGPPTYEQYF.

This sequence joins TRBV28 and TRBJ2-7; 8 positions match TRBD1. The CDR3 has 15 residues. J lost 3 bases, V lost 5 bases, and 9 bases had no gene match. From germline, CDR1 is MDHEN and CDR2 SYDVKM. The DNA for the CDR3 is TGTGCCAGCAGTCCTGGACAGGGCAAGATCTACGAGCAGTACTTC. Translated: CASSPGQGKIYEQYF.

The chain carries TRBV4-2 and TRBJ2-7, with TRBD2 matching 9 bases. The trim removed 2 bases at V and 0 bases at J, leaving 5 bases unmatched. In germline, CDR1 is LGHNA, CDR2 YNFKEQ. CDR3 length: 16 residues. As DNA, the CDR3 is TGTGCCAGCAGCCAACTGACTAGCGGCCACTCCTACGAGCAGTACTTC. Residues: CASSQLTSGHSYEQYF.

The rearrangement links TRBV7-3 to TRBJ2-1; 10 bases are shared with TRBD2. Losses at the gene ends were 0 bases for V and 7 bases for J; bases not matched to a gene: 6. The CDR3 extends over 16 amino acids. Per germline, CDR1 SGHTA and CDR2 FQGTGA. In nucleotides, the CDR3 is TGTGCCAGCAGCTTAACGGCACTAGCGGGAAGTAATGAGCAGTTCTTC. Translating gives CASSLTALAGSNEQFF.

The CDR3 sequence is CASGTVETQYF. The CDR3 bases are TGTGCCAGTGGGACAGTAGAGACCCAGTACTTC. The chain carries TRBV6-5 and TRBJ2-5; TRBD1 matches 7 bases. This CDR3 region has 11 residues. The V and J ends lost 9 bases and 4 bases, in that order; junction bases with no gene match: 2. Germline-derived CDR1 and CDR2 are MNHEY and SVGAGI.